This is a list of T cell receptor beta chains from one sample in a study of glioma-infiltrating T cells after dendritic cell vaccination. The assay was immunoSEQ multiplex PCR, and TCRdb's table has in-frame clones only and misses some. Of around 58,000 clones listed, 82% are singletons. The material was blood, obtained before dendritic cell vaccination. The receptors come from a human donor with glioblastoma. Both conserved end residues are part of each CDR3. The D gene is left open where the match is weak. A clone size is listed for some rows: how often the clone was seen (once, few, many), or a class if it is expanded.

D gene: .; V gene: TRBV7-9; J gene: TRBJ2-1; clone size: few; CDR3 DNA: TGTGCCAGCAGCTTAGAAGGCGGCAGTTCTTACAATGAGCAGTTCTTC; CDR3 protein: CASSLEGGSSYNEQFF
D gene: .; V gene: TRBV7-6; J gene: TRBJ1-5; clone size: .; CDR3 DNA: TGTGCCAGCAGCTTATCTGAGGGGACTCATCAGCCCCAGCATTTT; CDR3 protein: CASSLSEGTHQPQHF
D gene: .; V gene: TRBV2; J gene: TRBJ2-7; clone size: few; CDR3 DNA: TGTGCCAGCGCCCTCTACAGGGATTCCTACGAGCAGTACTTC; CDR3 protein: CASALYRDSYEQYF
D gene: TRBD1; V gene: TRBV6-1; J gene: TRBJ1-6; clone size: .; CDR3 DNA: TGTGCCAGCGGTGGACAGGGGAGCCCAAATTCACCCCTCCACTTT; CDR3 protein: CASGGQGSPNSPLHF
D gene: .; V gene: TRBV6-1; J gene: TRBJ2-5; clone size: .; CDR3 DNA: TGTGCCAGCCTACGAGCCTCAGGGGAGACCCAGTACTTC; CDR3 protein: CASLRASGETQYF
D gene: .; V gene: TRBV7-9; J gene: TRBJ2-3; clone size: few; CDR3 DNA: TGTGCCAGCGGAACCCGACAGTTCACAGATACGCAGTATTTT; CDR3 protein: CASGTRQFTDTQYF
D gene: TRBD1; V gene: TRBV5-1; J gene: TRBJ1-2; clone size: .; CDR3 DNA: TGCGCCAGCAGCTCCGTCCTACCGGGACAGGGAAACTATGGCTACACCTTC; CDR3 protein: CASSSVLPGQGNYGYTF
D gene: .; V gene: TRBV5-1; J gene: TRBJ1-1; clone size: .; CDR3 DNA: TGCGCCAGCAGCCCACGTTCGGGGAGGGCAGGAGGGACTGAAGCTTTCTTT; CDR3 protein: CASSPRSGRAGGTEAFF
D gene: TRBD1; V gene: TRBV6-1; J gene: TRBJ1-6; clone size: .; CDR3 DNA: TGTGCCAGCACCCCCGTGACAGGGGCTTCACCCCTCCACTTT; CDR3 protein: CASTPVTGASPLHF
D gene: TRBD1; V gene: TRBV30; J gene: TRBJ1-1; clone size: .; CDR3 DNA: TGTGCCAGGGACAGGATGAACACTGAAGCTTTCTTT; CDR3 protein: CARDRMNTEAFF
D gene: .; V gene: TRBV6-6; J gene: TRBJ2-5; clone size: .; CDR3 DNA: TGTGCCAGCAGCCCCCCGACGGGAAAAGAGACCCAGTACTTC; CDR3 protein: CASSPPTGKETQYF
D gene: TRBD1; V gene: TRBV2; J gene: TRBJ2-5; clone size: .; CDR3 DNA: TGTGCCAGCTCGGCGCAGGGGGCTGGGATGGAGACCCAGTACTTC; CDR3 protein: CASSAQGAGMETQYF
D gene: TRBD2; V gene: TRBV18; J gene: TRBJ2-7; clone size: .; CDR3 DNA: TGTGCCAGCTCACCATTTTCCGGGACTAGCGGGGGGGCCTACGAGCAGTACTTC; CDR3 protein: CASSPFSGTSGGAYEQYF
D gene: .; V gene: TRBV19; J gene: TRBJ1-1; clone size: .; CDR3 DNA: TGTGCCAGTAGCATAATACCGGGACTGTCTCGTAACACTGAAGCTTTCTTT; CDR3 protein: CASSIIPGLSRNTEAFF
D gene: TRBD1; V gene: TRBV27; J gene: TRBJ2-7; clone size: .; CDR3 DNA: TGTGCCAGCAGTTTATTTGCGCGACAGGGTCTTGTCGAGCAGTACTTC; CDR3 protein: CASSLFARQGLVEQYF
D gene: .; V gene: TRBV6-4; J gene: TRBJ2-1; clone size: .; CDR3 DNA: TGTGCCAGCAGCCAACTAGGAAATGAGCAGTTCTTC; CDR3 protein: CASSQLGNEQFF
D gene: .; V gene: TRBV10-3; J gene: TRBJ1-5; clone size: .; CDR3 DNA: TGTGCCATCAGTGATGGTCAGGGGCATCAGCCCCAGCATTTT; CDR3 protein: CAISDGQGHQPQHF
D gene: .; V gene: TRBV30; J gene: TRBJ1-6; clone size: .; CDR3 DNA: TGTGCCTGGAGGGACAGCCGTAATTCACCCCTCCACTTT; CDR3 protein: CAWRDSRNSPLHF
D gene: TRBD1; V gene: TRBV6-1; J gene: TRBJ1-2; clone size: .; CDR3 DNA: TGTGCCAGCAGTCCGCTGACAGGGGGGGACTATGGCTACACCTTC; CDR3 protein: CASSPLTGGDYGYTF
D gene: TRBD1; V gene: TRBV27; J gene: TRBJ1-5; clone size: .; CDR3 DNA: TGTGCCAGCAGTTTAAGACCCGGGACAGCCGATCAGCCCCAGCATTTT; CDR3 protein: CASSLRPGTADQPQHF
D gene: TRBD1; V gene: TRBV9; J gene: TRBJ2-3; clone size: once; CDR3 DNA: TGTGCCAGCAGCGTATTGACAGGGGGGATCACAGATACGCAGTATTTT; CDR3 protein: CASSVLTGGITDTQYF
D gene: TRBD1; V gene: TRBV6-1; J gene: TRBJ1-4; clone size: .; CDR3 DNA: TGTGCCAGCAGTGTAACAGGGGGCCTGAATGAAAAACTGTTTTTT; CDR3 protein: CASSVTGGLNEKLFF
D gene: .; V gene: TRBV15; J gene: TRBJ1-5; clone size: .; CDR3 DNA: TGTGCCACCAGCAGAAGTAGCGGGTCGGCAAACAATCAGCCCCAGCATTTT; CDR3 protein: CATSRSSGSANNQPQHF
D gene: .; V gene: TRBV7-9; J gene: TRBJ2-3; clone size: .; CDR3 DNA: TGTGCCAGCAGCTTGAGGCGGGGCCTCACAGATACGCAGTATTTT; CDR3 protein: CASSLRRGLTDTQYF
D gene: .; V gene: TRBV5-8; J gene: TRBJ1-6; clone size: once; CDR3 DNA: TGTGCCAGCAGCTTGGAGGGGGGGCTCCGGGGTAATTCACCCCTCCACTTT; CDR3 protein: CASSLEGGLRGNSPLHF
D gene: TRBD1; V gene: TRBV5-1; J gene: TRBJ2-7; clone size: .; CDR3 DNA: TGCGCCAGCAGCTTGGAGGCTCCAGGGGGTAAGAAGCAGTACTTC; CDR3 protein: CASSLEAPGGKKQYF
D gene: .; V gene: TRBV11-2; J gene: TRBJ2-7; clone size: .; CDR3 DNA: TGTGCCAGCAGCTTAGCCCAGGGCCACGAGCAGTACTTC; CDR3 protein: CASSLAQGHEQYF
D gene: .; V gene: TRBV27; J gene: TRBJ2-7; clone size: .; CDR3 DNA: TGTGCCAGCAGTCTGGGACTGCCATCTGGAGGGTACGAGCAGTACTTC; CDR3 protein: CASSLGLPSGGYEQYF
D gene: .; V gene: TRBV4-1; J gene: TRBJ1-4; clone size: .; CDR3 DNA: TGCGCCAGCAGCCAACTCCGACAGACCAAACTGAATGAAAAACTGTTTTTT; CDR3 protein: CASSQLRQTKLNEKLFF
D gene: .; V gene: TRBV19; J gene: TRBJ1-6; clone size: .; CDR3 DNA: TGTGCCAGTAGTATTGAATCAGGCCATAATTCACCCCTCCACTTT; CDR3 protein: CASSIESGHNSPLHF
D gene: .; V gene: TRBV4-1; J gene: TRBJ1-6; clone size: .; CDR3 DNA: TGCGCCAGCAGCCAAGATTCCCCGGTGTTTAATTCACCCCTCCACTTT; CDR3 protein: CASSQDSPVFNSPLHF
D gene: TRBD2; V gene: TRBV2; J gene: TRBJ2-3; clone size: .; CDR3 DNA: TGTGCCAGCAGTTTAGCGGGGGGGCCGACAGATACGCAGTATTTT; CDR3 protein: CASSLAGGPTDTQYF
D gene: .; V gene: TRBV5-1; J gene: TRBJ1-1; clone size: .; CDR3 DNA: TGCGCCAGCAGCTTGGCCGGACTCCAGAACACTGAAGCTTTCTTT; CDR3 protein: CASSLAGLQNTEAFF
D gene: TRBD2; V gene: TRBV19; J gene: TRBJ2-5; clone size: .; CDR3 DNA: TGTGCCAGTAGTGTCCGACTAGCGGGGGGTTTCGAGACCCAGTACTTC; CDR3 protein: CASSVRLAGGFETQYF
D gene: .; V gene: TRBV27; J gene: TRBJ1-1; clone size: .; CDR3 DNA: TGTGCCAGCAGTCTACAGGGCCCCCCCAGAGCGAACACTGAAGCTTTCTTT; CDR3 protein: CASSLQGPPRANTEAFF
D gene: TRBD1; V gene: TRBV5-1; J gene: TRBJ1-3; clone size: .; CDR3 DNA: TGCGCCAGCAGGACTACAGGGGCAGGAAACACCATATATTTT; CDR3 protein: CASRTTGAGNTIYF
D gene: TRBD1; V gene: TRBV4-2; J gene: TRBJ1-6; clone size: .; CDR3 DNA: TGTGCCAGCAGCCAAGATAGGACAGGGGGCTCCTATAATTCACCCCTCCACTTT; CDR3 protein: CASSQDRTGGSYNSPLHF
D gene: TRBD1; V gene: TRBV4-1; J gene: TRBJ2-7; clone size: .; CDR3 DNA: TGCGCCAGCAGCCAAGCCTCCCGGACAGGGACTTACGAGCAGTACTTC; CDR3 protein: CASSQASRTGTYEQYF
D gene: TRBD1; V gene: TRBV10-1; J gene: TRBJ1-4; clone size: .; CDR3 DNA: TGCGCCAGCAGCGACACCGGGACAGGACTCGAAAAACTGTTTTTT; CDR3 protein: CASSDTGTGLEKLFF
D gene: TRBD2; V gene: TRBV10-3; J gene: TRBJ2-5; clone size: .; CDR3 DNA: TGTGCCATCAGGGCCGGGACTAGCGGGGGGGAAGAGACCCAGTACTTC; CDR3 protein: CAIRAGTSGGEETQYF
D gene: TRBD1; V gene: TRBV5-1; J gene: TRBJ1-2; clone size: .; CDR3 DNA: TGCGCCAGCAGCTTGGGGACGACAGGGGACGGCTACACCTTC; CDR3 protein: CASSLGTTGDGYTF
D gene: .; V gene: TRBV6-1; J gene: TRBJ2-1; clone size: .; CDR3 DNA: TGTGCCAGCAGTGGAAGGACTGGATACAATGAGCAGTTCTTC; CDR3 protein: CASSGRTGYNEQFF
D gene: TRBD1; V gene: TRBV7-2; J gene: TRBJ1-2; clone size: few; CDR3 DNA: TGTGCCAGCAGCTTAGTCGCCGGGACAGGGCCCCATGGCTACACCTTC; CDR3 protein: CASSLVAGTGPHGYTF
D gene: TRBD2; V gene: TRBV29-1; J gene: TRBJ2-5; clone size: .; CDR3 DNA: TGCAGCGTTGCTGCCAGCGGGGGGCAAGAGACCCAGTACTTC; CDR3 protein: CSVAASGGQETQYF
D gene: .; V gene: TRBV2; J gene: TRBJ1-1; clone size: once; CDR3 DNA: TGTGCCAGCAGTGTTTTCCTATCGGACACTGAAGCTTTCTTT; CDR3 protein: CASSVFLSDTEAFF
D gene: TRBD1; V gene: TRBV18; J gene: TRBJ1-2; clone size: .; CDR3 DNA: TGTGCCAGCAGTACCGGGACAGGGAACTATGGCTACACCTTC; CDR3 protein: CASSTGTGNYGYTF
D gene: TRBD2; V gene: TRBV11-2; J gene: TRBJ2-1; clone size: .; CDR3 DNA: TGTGCCAGCAGACCTACTAGCGGGGGGCTTAGCTCCTACAATGAGCAGTTCTTC; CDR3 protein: CASRPTSGGLSSYNEQFF
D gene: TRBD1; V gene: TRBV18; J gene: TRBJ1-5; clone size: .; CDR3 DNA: TGTGCCAGCTCCCCCCAGGGGGCCGGGCCCCAGCATTTT; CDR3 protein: CASSPQGAGPQHF
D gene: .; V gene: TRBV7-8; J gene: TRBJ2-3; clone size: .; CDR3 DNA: TGTGCCAGCAGCTTACTCGGGGGGCCCACAGATACGCAGTATTTT; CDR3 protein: CASSLLGGPTDTQYF
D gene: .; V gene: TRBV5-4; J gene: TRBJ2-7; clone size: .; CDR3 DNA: TGTGCCAGCACCCCCGGGGTTGATACCTACGAGCAGTACTTC; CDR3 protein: CASTPGVDTYEQYF
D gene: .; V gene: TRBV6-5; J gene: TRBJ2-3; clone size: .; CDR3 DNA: TGTGCCAGCAGTTACGGCGCGGGGGCCAACACAGATACGCAGTATTTT; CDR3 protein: CASSYGAGANTDTQYF
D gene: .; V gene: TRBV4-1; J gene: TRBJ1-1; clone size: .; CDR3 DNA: TGCGCCAGCAGCCAAGATTTAGGGCAGGGAGGAACTGAAGCTTTCTTT; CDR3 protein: CASSQDLGQGGTEAFF
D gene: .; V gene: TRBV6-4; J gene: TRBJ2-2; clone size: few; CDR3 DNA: TGTGCCAGCAGTGTCACCTGGGGGGACACCGGGGAGCTGTTTTTT; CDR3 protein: CASSVTWGDTGELFF
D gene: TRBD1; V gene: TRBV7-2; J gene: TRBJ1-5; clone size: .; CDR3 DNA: TGTGCCAGCAGCCCACACGCCGGGACAGACACGCTCTTCCAGCATTTT; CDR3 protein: CASSPHAGTDTLFQHF